These 4 T cell receptor beta chains were sequenced from one sample in a study of blood T cell repertoires in COVID-19 (dated by TCRdb to about 2020). Libraries came from the immunoSEQ multiplex PCR assay. Here the immuneACCESS table is served through TCRdb, limited to in-frame sequences with V and J called. Missing clones are a known gap in these copies; in checked studies unresolved V genes cover under half, and the rest lacks a known reason. A total of 230,000 or so clones appear in this sample, 90% of them only once. The ten largest clones capture approximately 2.3% of the sample. Material: peripheral blood. Every receptor here comes from a woman aged 60 to 75 with COVID-19, enrolled during active disease.

V and J are TRBV11-2 and TRBJ2-7; D gene ambiguous. Trimming removed 4 bases at V and 4 bases at J, with 14 bases between. The CDR3 spans 14 residues. CDR1 is SGHAT and CDR2 is FQNNGV in the germline V gene. The CDR3 loop is CASSWRLSNYEQYF. The CDR3 coding sequence is TGTGCCAGCAGCTGGAGATTAAGCAATTACGAGCAGTACTTC.

The J gene is TRBJ1-2, the V gene TRBV29-1; perhaps TRBD1 as D (6 bases). The CDR3 is 12 residues long. Germline V gives CDR1 SQVTM, CDR2 ANQGSEA. This CDR3 is CATRDTSYGYTF. The CDR3 region has the DNA TGCGCCACCCGGGACACCTCTTATGGCTACACCTTC.

The V gene is TRBV10-1, the J gene TRBJ2-3, with 10 nucleotides matching TRBD2. With V trimmed by 3 bases and J by 4 bases, 16 bases remained unmatched. CDR3 size: 19 residues. Germline V gives CDR1 WNHNN, CDR2 SYGVQD (reference sequence). The CDR3 nucleotides read TGCGCCAGCAGTGAACCTCCTTTACTAGCGGGGTCGGGTGCAGATACGCAGTATTTT. This gives the protein CASSEPPLLAGSGADTQYF.

The J gene is TRBJ2-2, the V gene TRBV19, with a weak D call TRBD1 (7 bases). The germline CDR1 and CDR2 sequences are LNHDA and SQIVND (reference sequence). This CDR3 has 14 amino acids. Between the trimmed V and J ends, which lost 6 bases and 3 bases, there was a span of 11 bases. The CDR3 loop is CASREGAYTGELFF. The DNA for the CDR3 is TGTGCCAGTAGGGAGGGGGCCTACACCGGGGAGCTGTTTTTT.